This T cell receptor beta chain was documented in a study of shared clonotypes between healthy human individuals. Study overall: Serving as donors were a couple of women and three men, whose ages spanned 18 to 49. Broader study findings: The study drew on few donors, limiting represented genetic and exposure-history diversity.

With 7 bases removed from V and 0 bases from J, the gap between germline ends came to 12 bases. This CDR3 has 14 residues. Germline V CDR1 and CDR2: MNHEY, SVGAGI. Terminally differentiated effector memory CD45RA+ cells were excluded from the naive CD8 cells, which were CD45RO-negative and positively selected for CCR7. Adults of Caucasian background living in Nashville, Tennessee made up all donors. This clone turned up a few times. Its specificity is not known. Replicate PCRs run on sorted subsets employed around 200 ng DNA, approximately 30,000 T cell genomes. Sequenced by immunoSEQ multiplex PCR; TCRdb stores in-frame clones only, minus some. The table records 2 million to 2.5 million clones, around 93% of them present only once.

The clonotype comes from a man between 18 and 29 years old in good health. Some clones in this sample may be carry-over from other donors' samples. Sequenced: naive CD8+ T cells from PBMCs. V usage is TRBV6-5 and J usage is TRBJ1-1; D uncertain. CDR3 loop: CASTEGRMNTEAFF. The CDR3 DNA sequence: TGTGCCAGCACGGAAGGACGGATGAACACTGAAGCTTTCTTT.